The clone carrying this T cell receptor (beta chain) has ten or more counts. Conversion of TCR transcripts into cDNA relied on 5'RACE template switching, which added a universal primer site and UMIs. Using its own MiXCR run on the 5' RACE reads, TCRdb lists one record per CDR3 protein. The sample lists tens of thousands of distinct CDR3 sequences; less than 5.5% were seen once. The sample is drawn from a study of T cells after yellow fever vaccination. V lost 4 bases, J lost 7 bases, and 15 bases lay in between. This CDR3 has 14 residues. Germline CDR1 SGHRS, CDR2 YFSETQ. Overall study findings and caveats: In FACS-sorted repertoires, abundant clonotypes from the bulk population could appear as contaminants. Most clones from primary vaccination were detected again post-booster (roughly 96% CD4, more than 85% CD8). Among sorted memory subsets on day 0, almost all vaccine-responding clonotypes fell below detection.

This specimen was PBMCs, either bulk or a sorted T-cell subset (CD4+, CD8+, memory, or dextramer-sorted; not recorded which), taken approximately 47 days after the first yellow fever vaccination. The sequence was collected from a man between 18 and 29 years old who received the YFV17D yellow fever vaccine. The gene calls are TRBV5-1 and TRBJ2-1, with unresolved D. The CDR3 DNA reads TGCGCCAGCAGCCATAGATTCGACGGGAATGAGCAGTTCTTC. Residues: CASSHRFDGNEQFF.